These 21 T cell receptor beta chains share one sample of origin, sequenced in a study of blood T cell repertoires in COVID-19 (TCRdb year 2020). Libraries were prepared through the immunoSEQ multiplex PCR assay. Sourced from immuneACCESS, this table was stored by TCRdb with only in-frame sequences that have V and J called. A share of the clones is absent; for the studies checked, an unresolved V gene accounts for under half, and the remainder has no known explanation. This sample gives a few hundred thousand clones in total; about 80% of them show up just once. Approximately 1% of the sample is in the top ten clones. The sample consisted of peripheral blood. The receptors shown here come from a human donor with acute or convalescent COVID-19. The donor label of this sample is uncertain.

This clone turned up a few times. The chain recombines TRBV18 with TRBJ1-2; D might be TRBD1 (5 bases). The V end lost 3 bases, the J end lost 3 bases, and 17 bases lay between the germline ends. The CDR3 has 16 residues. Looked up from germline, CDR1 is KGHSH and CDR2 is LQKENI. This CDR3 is CASSPNFRGGDYGYTF. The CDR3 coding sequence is TGTGCCAGCTCACCCAATTTTCGGGGAGGGGACTATGGCTACACCTTC.

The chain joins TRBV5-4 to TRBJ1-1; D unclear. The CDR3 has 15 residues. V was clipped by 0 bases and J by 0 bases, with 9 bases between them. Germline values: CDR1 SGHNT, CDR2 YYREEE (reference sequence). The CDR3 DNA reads TGTGCCAGCAGCTTGGGCGGCCCGATGAACACTGAAGCTTTCTTT. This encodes CASSLGGPMNTEAFF.

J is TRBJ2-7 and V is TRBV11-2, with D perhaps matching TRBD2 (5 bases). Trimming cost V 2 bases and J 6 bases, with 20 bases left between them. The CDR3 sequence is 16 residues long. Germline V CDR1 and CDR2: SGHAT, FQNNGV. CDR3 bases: TGTGCCAGCAGCTTAAGAGACTATAAAGCTCTCGCCGAGCAGTACTTC. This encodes CASSLRDYKALAEQYF. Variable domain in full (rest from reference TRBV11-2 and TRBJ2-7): EAGVAQSPRYKIIEKRQSVAFWCNPISGHATLYWYQQILGQGPKLLIQFQNNGVVDDSQLPKDRFSAERLKGVDSTLKIQPAKLEDSAVYLCASSLRDYKALAEQYFGPGTRLTVT.

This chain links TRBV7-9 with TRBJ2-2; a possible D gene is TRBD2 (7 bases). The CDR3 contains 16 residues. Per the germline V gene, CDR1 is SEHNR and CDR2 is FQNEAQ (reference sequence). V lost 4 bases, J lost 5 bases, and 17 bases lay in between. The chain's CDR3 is CASSSAGAGQTGELFF. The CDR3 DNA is TGTGCCAGCAGCTCCGCGGGGGCCGGTCAAACCGGGGAGCTGTTTTTT.

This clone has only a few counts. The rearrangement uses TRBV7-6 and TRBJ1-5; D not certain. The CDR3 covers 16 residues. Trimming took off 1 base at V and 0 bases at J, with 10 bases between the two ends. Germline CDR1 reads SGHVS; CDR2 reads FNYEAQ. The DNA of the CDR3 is TGTGCCAGCAGCTTAGGACCACAGAATAGCAATCAGCCCCAGCATTTT. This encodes CASSLGPQNSNQPQHF.

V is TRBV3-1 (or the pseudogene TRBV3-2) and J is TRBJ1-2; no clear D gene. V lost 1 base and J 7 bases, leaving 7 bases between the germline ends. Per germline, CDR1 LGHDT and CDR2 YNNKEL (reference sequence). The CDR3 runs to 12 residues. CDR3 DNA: TGTGCCAGCAGCCAAGGGGGAGTTGGCTACACCTTC. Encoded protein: CASSQGGVGYTF.

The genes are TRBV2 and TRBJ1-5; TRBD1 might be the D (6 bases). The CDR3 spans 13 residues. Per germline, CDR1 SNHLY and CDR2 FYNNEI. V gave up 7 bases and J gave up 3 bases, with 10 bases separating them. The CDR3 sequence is CASNRENNQPQHF. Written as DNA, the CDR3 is TGTGCCAGCAACAGGGAGAACAATCAGCCCCAGCATTTT.

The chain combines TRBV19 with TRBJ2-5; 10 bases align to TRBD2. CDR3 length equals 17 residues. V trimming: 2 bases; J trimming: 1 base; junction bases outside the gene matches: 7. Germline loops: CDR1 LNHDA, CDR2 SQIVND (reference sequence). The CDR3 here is CASSIILTSGFQETQYF. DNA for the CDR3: TGTGCCAGTAGTATAATCCTGACTAGCGGGTTCCAAGAGACCCAGTACTTC.

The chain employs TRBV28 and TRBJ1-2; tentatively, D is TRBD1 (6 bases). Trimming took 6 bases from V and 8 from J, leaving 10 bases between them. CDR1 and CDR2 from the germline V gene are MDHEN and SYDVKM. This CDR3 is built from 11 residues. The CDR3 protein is CASSHREGYTF. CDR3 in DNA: TGTGCCAGCAGCCACAGGGAAGGCTACACCTTC.

CDR3 sequence (DNA): TGTGCCAGCAGTTCTACAGGGTTTGTCTCCTACGAGCAGTACTTC. Protein sequence: CASSSTGFVSYEQYF. The rearrangement joins TRBV5-6 to TRBJ2-7; the D gene is possibly TRBD1 (6 bases). The CDR3 has 15 amino acids. Per germline, CDR1 SGHDT and CDR2 YYEEEE. Trimming left V 5 bases short and J 0 bases short, with 15 bases between.

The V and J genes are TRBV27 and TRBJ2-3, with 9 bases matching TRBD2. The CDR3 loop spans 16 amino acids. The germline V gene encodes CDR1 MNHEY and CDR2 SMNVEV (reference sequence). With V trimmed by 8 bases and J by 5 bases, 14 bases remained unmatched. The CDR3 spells CASQALAREGGDTQYF. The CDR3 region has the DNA TGTGCCAGCCAAGCTCTGGCGCGGGAGGGAGGAGATACGCAGTATTTT.

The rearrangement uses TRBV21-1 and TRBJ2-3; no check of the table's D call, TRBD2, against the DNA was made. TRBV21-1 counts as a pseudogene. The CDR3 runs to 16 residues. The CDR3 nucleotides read TGTGCCAGCAGCAAGGCTAGCGGGAGGGGGGCAGATACGCAGTATTTT. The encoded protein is CASSKASGRGADTQYF.

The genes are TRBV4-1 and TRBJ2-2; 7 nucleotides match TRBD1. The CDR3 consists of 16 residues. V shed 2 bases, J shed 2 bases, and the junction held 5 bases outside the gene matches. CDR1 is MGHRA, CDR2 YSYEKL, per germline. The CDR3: CASSQRDSSNTGELFF. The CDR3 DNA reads TGCGCCAGCAGCCAACGGGACAGTAGCAACACCGGGGAGCTGTTTTTT.

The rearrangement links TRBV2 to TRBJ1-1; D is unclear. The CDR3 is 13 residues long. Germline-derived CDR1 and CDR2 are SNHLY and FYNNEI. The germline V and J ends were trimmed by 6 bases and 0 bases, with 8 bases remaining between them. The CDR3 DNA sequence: TGTGCCAGCAGGCGGGCGATGAACACTGAAGCTTTCTTT. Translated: CASRRAMNTEAFF.

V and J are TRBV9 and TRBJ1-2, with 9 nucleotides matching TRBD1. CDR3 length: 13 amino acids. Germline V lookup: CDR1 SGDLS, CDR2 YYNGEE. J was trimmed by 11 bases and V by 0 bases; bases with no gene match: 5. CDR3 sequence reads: CASSVVDRGDYTF. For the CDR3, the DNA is TGTGCCAGCAGCGTAGTGGACAGGGGAGATTACACCTTC. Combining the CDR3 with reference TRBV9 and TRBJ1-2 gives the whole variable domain DSGVTQTPKHLITATGQRVTLRCSPRSGDLSVYWYQQSLDQGLQFLIQYYNGEERAKGNILERFSAQQFPDLHSELNLSSLELGDSALYFCASSVVDRGDYTFGSGTRLTVV.

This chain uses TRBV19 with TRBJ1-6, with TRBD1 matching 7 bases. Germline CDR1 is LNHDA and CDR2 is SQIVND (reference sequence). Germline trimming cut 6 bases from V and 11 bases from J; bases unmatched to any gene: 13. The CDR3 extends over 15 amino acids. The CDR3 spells CASSRSGTTGTPLHF. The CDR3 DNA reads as TGTGCCAGTAGCCGTTCCGGGACGACAGGGACACCCCTCCACTTT.

The DNA for the CDR3 is TGCAGCGTTGCACACAGCTCCTACAATGAGCAGTTCTTC. Residues: CSVAHSSYNEQFF. The rearrangement links TRBV29-1 to TRBJ2-1; D not certain. The germline V and J ends were trimmed by 4 bases and 0 bases, with 7 bases remaining between them. CDR1 and CDR2 (germline): SQVTM, ANQGSEA. The CDR3 is 13 residues long.

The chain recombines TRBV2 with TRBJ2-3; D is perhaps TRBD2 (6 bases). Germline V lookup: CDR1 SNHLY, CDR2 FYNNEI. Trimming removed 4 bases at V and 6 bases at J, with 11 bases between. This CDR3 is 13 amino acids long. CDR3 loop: CASSGDFPDTQYF. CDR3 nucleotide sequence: TGTGCCAGCAGTGGGGACTTCCCTGATACGCAGTATTTT.

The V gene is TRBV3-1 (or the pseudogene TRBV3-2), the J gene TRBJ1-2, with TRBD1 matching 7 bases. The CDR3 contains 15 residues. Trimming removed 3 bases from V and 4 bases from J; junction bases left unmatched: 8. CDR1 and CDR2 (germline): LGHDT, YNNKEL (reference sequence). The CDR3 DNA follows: TGTGCCAGCAGCCAGACAGGGAGCCCCTTCTATGGCTACACCTTC. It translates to CASSQTGSPFYGYTF.

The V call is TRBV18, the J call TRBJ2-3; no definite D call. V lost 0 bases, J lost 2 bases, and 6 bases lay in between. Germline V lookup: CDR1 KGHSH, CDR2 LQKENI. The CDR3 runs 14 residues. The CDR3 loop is CASSPPSLTDTQYF. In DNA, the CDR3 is TGTGCCAGCTCACCACCGTCCCTCACAGATACGCAGTATTTT.

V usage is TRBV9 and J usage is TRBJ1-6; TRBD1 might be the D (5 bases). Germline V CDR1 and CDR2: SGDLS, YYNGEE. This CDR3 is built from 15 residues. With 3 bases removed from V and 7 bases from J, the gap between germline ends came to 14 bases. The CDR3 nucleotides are TGTGCCAGCAGCGACGGGGGGGTTCGAAATTCACCCCTCCACTTT. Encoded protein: CASSDGGVRNSPLHF.